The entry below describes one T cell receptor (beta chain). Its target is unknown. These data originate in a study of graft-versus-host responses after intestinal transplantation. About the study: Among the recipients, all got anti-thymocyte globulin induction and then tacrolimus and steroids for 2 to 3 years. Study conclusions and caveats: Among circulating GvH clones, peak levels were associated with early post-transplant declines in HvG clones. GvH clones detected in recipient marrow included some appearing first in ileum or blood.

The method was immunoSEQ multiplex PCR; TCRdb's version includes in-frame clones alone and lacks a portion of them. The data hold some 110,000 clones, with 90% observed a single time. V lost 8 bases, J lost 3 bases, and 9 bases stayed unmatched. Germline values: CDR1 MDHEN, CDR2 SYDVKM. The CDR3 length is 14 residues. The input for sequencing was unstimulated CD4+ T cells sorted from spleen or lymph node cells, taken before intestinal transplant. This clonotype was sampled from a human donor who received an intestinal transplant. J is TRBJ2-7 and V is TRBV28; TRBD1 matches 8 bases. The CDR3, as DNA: TGTGCCAGCGATACAGGGGGTCTGGGCTACGAGCAGTACTTC. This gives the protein CASDTGGLGYEQYF.